This T cell receptor beta chain emerged from a study of T cell repertoires in cytomegalovirus infection. TCRdb recomputed calls from the reads with MiXCR, one row per CDR3 protein. The sample records over 250,000 distinct CDR3 sequences, about 25% being singletons. The ends lost 1 base at V and 4 bases at J; junction bases unmatched: 3. There are 15 residues in the CDR3. Germline V lookup: CDR1 SQVTM, CDR2 ANQGSEA. This clonotype originated in a human donor in good health (CMV status not recorded). Some clones in this sample may be carry-over from other donors' samples. V usage is TRBV29-1 and J usage is TRBJ2-3; 12 positions match TRBD2. The sample taken for sequencing was PBMCs. This CDR3 is CSVEGLAGVSDTQYF. The DNA of the CDR3 is TGCAGCGTTGAAGGACTAGCGGGAGTTTCAGATACGCAGTATTTT.